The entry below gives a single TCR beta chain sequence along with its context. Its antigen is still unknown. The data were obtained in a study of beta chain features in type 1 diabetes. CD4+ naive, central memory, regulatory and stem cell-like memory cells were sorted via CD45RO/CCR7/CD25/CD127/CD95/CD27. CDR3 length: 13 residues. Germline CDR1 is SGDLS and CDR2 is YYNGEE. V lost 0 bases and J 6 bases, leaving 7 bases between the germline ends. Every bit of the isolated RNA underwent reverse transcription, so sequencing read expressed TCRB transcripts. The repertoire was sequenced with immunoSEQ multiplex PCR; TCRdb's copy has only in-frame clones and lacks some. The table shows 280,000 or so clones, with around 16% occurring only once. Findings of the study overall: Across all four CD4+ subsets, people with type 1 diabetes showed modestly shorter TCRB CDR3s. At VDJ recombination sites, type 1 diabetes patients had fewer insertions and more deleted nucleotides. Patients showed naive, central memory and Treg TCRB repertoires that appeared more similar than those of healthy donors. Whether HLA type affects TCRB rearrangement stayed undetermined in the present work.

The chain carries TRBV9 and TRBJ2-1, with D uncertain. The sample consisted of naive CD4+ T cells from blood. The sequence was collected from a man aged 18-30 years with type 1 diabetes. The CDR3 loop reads CASSVGATNEQFF. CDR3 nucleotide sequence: TGTGCCAGCAGCGTAGGGGCTACCAATGAGCAGTTCTTC.